The TCR beta chain under discussion was sequenced for a study of blood T cell repertoires in COVID-19. Across the whole study: Researchers got acute and convalescent COVID-19 samples from the United States, Italy and Spain.

Authors' methods: How many nucleated cells were present was estimated from reference gene primer amplification. Libraries were prepared by immunoSEQ multiplex PCR; TCRdb keeps only in-frame clonotypes and omits some of them. From that table come the V and J calls and clone size; the DNA was used to work out D and trimming. The sample records a few hundred thousand clones, roughly nine tenths being singletons. The CDR3 contains 16 residues. The V and J ends lost 1 base and 1 base, in that order; junction bases with no gene match: 6. Germline V lookup: CDR1 SGHTA, CDR2 FQGNSA. The sequence derives from a woman between 40 and 55 years old who had recovered from COVID-19. The rearrangement uses TRBV7-2 and TRBJ2-7; TRBD2 agrees at 8 bases. Sequenced sample: peripheral blood. DNA of the CDR3: TGTGCCAGCAGCTTAGTCGACGGGAGGGCATCCTACGAGCAGTACTTC. Translated: CASSLVDGRASYEQYF.